This T cell receptor beta chain was captured by sequencing in a study of patients and donors after allogeneic stem cell transplantation. This clonotype was recorded many times. Trimming removed 2 bases at V and 2 bases at J, with 6 bases between. Germline V gene lookup returns CDR1 KGHSH and CDR2 LQKENI. The CDR3 length is 14 residues. Each CDR3 protein gets one entry after TCRdb re-called the RT-PCR reads with MiXCR. The table shows over 350,000 distinct CDR3 sequences, with 16% occurring only once. This TCR derives from a human donor who was either an allogeneic HSCT recipient or a stem cell or donor lymphocyte infusion donor (not recorded which). It is not recorded whose cells these are; they may come from a transplant donor. This chain uses TRBV18 with TRBJ2-2, with D unresolved. The source material was blood, either unsorted or a sorted T cell fraction (not recorded which). The DNA of the CDR3 is TGTGCCAGCTCACCAAAGGAAAACACCGGGGAGCTGTTTTTT. It codes for CASSPKENTGELFF.